There are a few counts of the clone carrying this T cell receptor beta chain. Germline V lookup: CDR1 SGDLS, CDR2 YYNGEE. Deletions cut 3 bases from V and 0 bases from J, with 31 bases between. The CDR3 totals 23 residues. In the original analysis: Using reference gene primer amplification, nucleated cell counts were estimated. Sequencing was performed with immunoSEQ multiplex PCR; in TCRdb, only in-frame clones are kept and a portion is missing. The D gene and trimming were derived from the DNA, and the V and J assignments and clone size from that table. The data contain roughly 260,000 clones, around nine tenths of them seen just once; the ten biggest clones take up approximately 2%. Self-reported history from a screening survey and questionnaire set each donor's cohort. Donors in Cohort 3 who had recovered were those with two negative PCRs, healthcare professional clearance, or resolution of their symptoms.

This sample stems from a study of blood T cell repertoires in COVID-19. About the study: Both acute and convalescent COVID-19 samples were obtained from the United States, Italy and Spain.

Sequencing used PBMCs or T cells enriched from blood (not recorded which). This TCR was recovered from a young woman who had recovered from COVID-19. This chain uses TRBV9 with TRBJ1-6, with D possibly matching TRBD1 (5 bases). The CDR3 loop reads CASSEIRPYFQGSFPSYNSPLHF. The DNA for the CDR3 is TGTGCCAGCAGCGAAATCCGACCCTATTTTCAGGGAAGCTTCCCCTCCTATAATTCACCCCTCCACTTT. The whole variable domain, filled in from reference TRBV9 and TRBJ1-6, reads DSGVTQTPKHLITATGQRVTLRCSPRSGDLSVYWYQQSLDQGLQFLIQYYNGEERAKGNILERFSAQQFPDLHSELNLSSLELGDSALYFCASSEIRPYFQGSFPSYNSPLHFGNGTRLTVT.